Included here is one T cell receptor (beta chain) sequence, with context. This sample is drawn from a study of OX40 agonist ivuxolimab in advanced cancers. The method was immunoSEQ multiplex PCR; TCRdb's version includes in-frame clones alone and lacks a portion of them. The sample includes about 47,000 clones, less than 90% of them seen just once. Unmatched junction bases numbered 9, after V lost 1 base and J lost 5 bases. Per germline, CDR1 MGHRA and CDR2 YSYEKL. This CDR3 is 16 amino acids long. The clonotype comes from an adult with an advanced solid tumor such as melanoma, head and neck, liver or kidney cancer. The sequencing used CD4+ or CD8+ T cells sorted from blood, collected in a trial of the OX40 agonist ivuxolimab. The J gene is TRBJ2-5, the V gene TRBV4-1; 8 positions agree with TRBD2. This CDR3 is CASSQVGGASGETQYF. CDR3 DNA sequence: TGCGCCAGCAGCCAAGTCGGGGGGGCATCAGGGGAGACCCAGTACTTC.